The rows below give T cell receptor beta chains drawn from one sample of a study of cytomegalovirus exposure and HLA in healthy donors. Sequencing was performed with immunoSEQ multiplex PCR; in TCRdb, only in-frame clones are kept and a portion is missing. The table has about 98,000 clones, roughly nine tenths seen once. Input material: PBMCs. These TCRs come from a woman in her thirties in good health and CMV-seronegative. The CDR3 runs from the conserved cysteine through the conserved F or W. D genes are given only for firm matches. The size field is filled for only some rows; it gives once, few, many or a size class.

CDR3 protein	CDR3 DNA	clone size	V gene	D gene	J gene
CASWQGGFREKLFF	TGTGCCTCCTGGCAGGGGGGTTTTCGCGAAAAACTGTTTTTT	.	TRBV28	TRBD1	TRBJ1-4
CASSLGLAEPTGELFF	TGCGCCAGCAGCTTGGGACTAGCGGAACCTACCGGGGAGCTGTTTTTT	.	TRBV5-1	TRBD2	TRBJ2-2
CASSPRGGLSYEQYF	TGTGCCAGCAGTCCACGGGGGGGACTCTCCTACGAGCAGTACTTC	.	TRBV6-5	TRBD2	TRBJ2-7
CASSERDSGNTIYF	TGTGCCAGCAGTGAACGGGACTCCGGAAACACCATATATTTT	.	TRBV2	.	TRBJ1-3
CASSAQLDTEAFF	TGTGCCAGCAGCGCCCAGCTAGACACTGAAGCTTTCTTT	.	TRBV7-3	.	TRBJ1-1
CASALWAQGVDGQYF	TGTGCCAGCGCCCTTTGGGCACAGGGGGTAGACGGGCAGTACTTC	.	TRBV28	TRBD1	TRBJ2-7
CASRGQGYEQYF	TGTGCCAGCAGGGGACAGGGCTACGAGCAGTACTTC	.	TRBV6-1	TRBD1	TRBJ2-7
CASSLGAGDQPQHF	TGTGCCAGCAGCTTGGGGGCCGGGGATCAGCCCCAGCATTTT	.	TRBV5-4	.	TRBJ1-5
CASSIDRGRTGELFF	TGTGCCAGTAGTATAGACAGGGGGCGAACCGGGGAGCTGTTTTTT	.	TRBV19	TRBD1	TRBJ2-2
CASSLGPSGNTIYF	TGTGCCAGCAGTTTGGGGCCCTCTGGAAACACCATATATTTT	.	TRBV27	.	TRBJ1-3
CASSLGTGDSTDTQYF	TGCGCCAGCAGCTTGGGAACGGGGGACAGCACAGATACGCAGTATTTT	.	TRBV5-1	.	TRBJ2-3
CAISGGLGTGSPHGEQYF	TGTGCCATCAGTGGGGGCCTGGGGACAGGGTCACCCCATGGGGAGCAGTACTTC	few	TRBV10-3	TRBD1	TRBJ2-7
CASSLGSLNTEAFF	TGTGCCAGCAGCTTAGGAAGCCTGAACACTGAAGCTTTCTTT	.	TRBV11-3	.	TRBJ1-1
CASTQEGGGYGYTF	TGTGCCAGCACCCAAGAGGGAGGAGGCTATGGCTACACCTTC	.	TRBV7-2	.	TRBJ1-2
CASSSSSSYEQYF	TGTGCCAGCAGCTCATCGAGCTCCTACGAGCAGTACTTC	.	TRBV7-9	.	TRBJ2-7
CASSGRRGVRQETQYF	TGTGCCAGCAGTGGGAGGCGAGGGGTTCGGCAAGAGACCCAGTACTTC	.	TRBV27	.	TRBJ2-5
CASSSTVAADTQYF	TGTGCCAGCAGCTCGACGGTAGCAGCAGATACGCAGTATTTT	.	TRBV7-3	.	TRBJ2-3
CASSSEGRSGANVLTF	TGTGCCAGCAGCTCGGAGGGGCGTTCTGGGGCCAACGTCCTGACTTTC	.	TRBV5-4	.	TRBJ2-6